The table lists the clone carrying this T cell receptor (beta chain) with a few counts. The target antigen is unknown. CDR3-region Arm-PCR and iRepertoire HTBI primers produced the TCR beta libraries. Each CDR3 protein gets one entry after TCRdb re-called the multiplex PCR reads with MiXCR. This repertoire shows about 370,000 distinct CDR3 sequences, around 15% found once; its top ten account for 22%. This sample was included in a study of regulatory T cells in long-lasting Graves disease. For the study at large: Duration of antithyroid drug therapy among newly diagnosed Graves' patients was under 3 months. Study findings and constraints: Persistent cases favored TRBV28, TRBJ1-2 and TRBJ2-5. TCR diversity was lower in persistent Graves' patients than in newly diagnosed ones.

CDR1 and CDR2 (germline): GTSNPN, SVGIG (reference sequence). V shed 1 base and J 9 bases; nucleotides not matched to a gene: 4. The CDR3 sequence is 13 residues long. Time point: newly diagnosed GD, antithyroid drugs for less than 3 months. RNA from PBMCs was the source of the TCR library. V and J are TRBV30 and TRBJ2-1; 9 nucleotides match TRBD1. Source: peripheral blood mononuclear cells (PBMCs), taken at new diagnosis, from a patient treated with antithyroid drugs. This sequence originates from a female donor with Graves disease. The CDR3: CAWSAGTGIEQFF. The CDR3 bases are TGTGCCTGGAGTGCTGGGACAGGGATTGAGCAGTTCTTC.